What follows are 24 T cell receptor beta chains derived from one specimen sequenced in a study of cytomegalovirus exposure and HLA in healthy donors. PCR employed 60 Vbeta and 13 Jbeta primers. Generated by immunoSEQ multiplex PCR, the TCRdb table keeps only in-frame clones and is missing some. The sample yields about 150,000 clones, about 78% seen once. Sequenced sample: PBMCs. These receptors came from a woman aged 50 to 60 in good health and CMV-seropositive.

V is TRBV5-1 and J is TRBJ1-2; TRBD1 might be the D (5 bases). V lost 0 bases to trimming and J lost 8 bases, with 20 bases between them. The CDR3 is 16 amino acids. Germline V gene sequence: CDR1 SGHRS, CDR2 YFSETQ. In DNA form, the CDR3 reads TGCGCCAGCAGCTTGGTCGACGGGGGAGGCTCAGAGGGCTACACCTTC. This translates into CASSLVDGGGSEGYTF.

The V call is TRBV27, the J call TRBJ2-7; TRBD1 matches 7 bases. Germline-derived CDR1 and CDR2 are MNHEY and SMNVEV (reference sequence). Unmatched junction bases numbered 4, after V lost 11 bases and J lost 3 bases. This CDR3 spans 11 amino acids. CDR3: CAVHRGYEQYF. The CDR3 region has the DNA TGTGCCGTACACAGGGGCTACGAGCAGTACTTC.

This clone was picked up one time. This rearrangement joins TRBV11-3 to TRBJ2-3; possibly TRBD1 for D (5 bases). Germline CDR1 reads SGHNT; CDR2 reads YENEEA. The CDR3 runs to 14 residues. Trimming shortened V by 5 bases and J by 3 bases, and 12 bases separated the two germline ends. The CDR3 coding sequence is TGTGCCAGCAGCGCAAGGGCAGGGACAGATACGCAGTATTTT. It codes for CASSARAGTDTQYF. Filled out from reference TRBV11-3 and TRBJ2-3, the complete variable domain reads EAGVVQSPRYKIIEKKQPVAFWCNPISGHNTLYWYLQNLGQGPELLIRYENEEAVDDSQLPKDRFSAERLKGVDSTLKIQPAELGDSAVYLCASSARAGTDTQYFGPGTRLTVL.

Of note for this clone: Sequence at one end of the junction differs from germline and may be a read error. The chain recombines TRBV7-9 with TRBJ2-7; D gene uncertain. Germline CDR1 reads SEHNR; CDR2 reads FQNEAQ (reference sequence). The CDR3 runs 12 residues. The CDR3 DNA follows: TGTTCCAGCAGCTTCGACATATACGAGCAGTACTTC. Translation gives CSSSFDIYEQYF.

This chain's CDR3 is CASSSGLAGGTQETQYF. In nucleotides, the CDR3 is TGCGCCAGCAGCAGCGGACTAGCGGGGGGAACCCAAGAGACCCAGTACTTC. The chain uses TRBV5-1 and TRBJ2-5; TRBD2 aligns across 14 bases. The CDR3 consists of 17 residues. In germline, CDR1 is SGHRS, CDR2 YFSETQ. Trimming took 4 bases from V and 1 from J; bases not matched to a gene: 6.

The chain is built from TRBV6-5 and TRBJ2-2, with D perhaps matching TRBD2 (5 bases). The CDR3 runs 15 residues. Germline CDR1 MNHEY, CDR2 SVGAGI. Trimming cost V 5 bases and J 5 bases, with 15 bases left between them. CDR3 coding DNA: TGTGCCAGCAGTGCATTAGGCTCGGGGACCGGGGAGCTGTTTTTT. Protein product: CASSALGSGTGELFF.

This clone was picked up a small number of times. V usage is TRBV9 and J usage is TRBJ2-3; D gene uncertain. Trimming cost V 2 bases and J 0 bases, with 13 bases left between them. The CDR3 extends over 16 amino acids. Looked up from germline, CDR1 is SGDLS and CDR2 is YYNGEE. The CDR3 DNA sequence: TGTGCCAGCAGCGTTGAGACTGTACCTAGCACAGATACGCAGTATTTT. Protein sequence: CASSVETVPSTDTQYF. The whole variable domain, remainder taken from reference TRBV9 and TRBJ2-3, is DSGVTQTPKHLITATGQRVTLRCSPRSGDLSVYWYQQSLDQGLQFLIQYYNGEERAKGNILERFSAQQFPDLHSELNLSSLELGDSALYFCASSVETVPSTDTQYFGPGTRLTVL.

The chain carries TRBV30 and TRBJ1-5; D is uncertain. Between the trimmed V and J ends, which lost 2 bases and 5 bases, there was a span of 22 bases. The length of the CDR3 is 17 residues. Germline V gene sequence: CDR1 GTSNPN, CDR2 SVGIG (reference sequence). CDR3 loop: CAWSPERELLWDQPQHF. The CDR3 nucleotides are TGTGCCTGGAGTCCCGAGAGGGAGCTGCTATGGGATCAGCCCCAGCATTTT.

The chain recombines TRBV5-1 with TRBJ2-5, with 10 bases matching TRBD1. Germline assignment: CDR1 SGHRS and CDR2 YFSETQ. CDR3 size: 15 residues. V was pared by 4 bases and J by 5 bases, with 8 bases of the junction left unmatched. CDR3 region: CASSPDRGIRETQYF. DNA for the CDR3: TGCGCCAGCAGCCCGGACAGGGGGATTAGGGAGACCCAGTACTTC.

The chain employs TRBV18 and TRBJ2-7, with D unresolved. Germline V gives CDR1 KGHSH, CDR2 LQKENI. Trimming stripped 3 bases from V and 4 bases from J, with 10 bases between. This CDR3 spans 13 amino acids. The CDR3: CASSPTDLYEQYF. Written as DNA, the CDR3 is TGTGCCAGCTCACCTACAGATCTATACGAGCAGTACTTC. Full variable domain (remainder filled in from reference TRBV18 and TRBJ2-7): NAGVMQNPRHLVRRRGQEARLRCSPMKGHSHVYWYRQLPEEGLKFMVYLQKENIIDESGMPKERFSAEFPKEGPSILRIQQVVRGDSAAYFCASSPTDLYEQYFGPGTRLTVT.

This clone was observed once. The V and J genes are TRBV10-2 and TRBJ1-6, with 8 bases aligning to TRBD1. The germline CDR1 and CDR2 sequences are WSHSY and SAAADI. J gave up 14 bases and V 0 bases, and 9 bases lay outside the gene matches. This CDR3 comprises 15 residues. CDR3 sequence (DNA): TGCGCCAGCAGTGAGTCCCCAGGGGGCCACATAACCCTCCACTTT. This gives the protein CASSESPGGHITLHF.

The gene calls are TRBV4-1 and TRBJ2-3; 16 nucleotides match TRBD2. CDR3 length: 20 residues. The V gene end was trimmed by 0 bases and the J gene end by 0 bases; junction bases not matched to a gene: 6. The germline gives CDR1 MGHRA, CDR2 YSYEKL. CDR3 coding DNA: TGCGCCAGCAGCCAAGATCTCGGGACTAGCGGGGGGGGTAGCACAGATACGCAGTATTTT. Amino acid sequence: CASSQDLGTSGGGSTDTQYF.

The genes are TRBV9 and TRBJ2-1, with D possibly matching TRBD2 (7 bases). The CDR3 totals 15 residues. Trimming stripped 0 bases from V and 7 bases from J, with 14 bases between. Germline CDR1 SGDLS, CDR2 YYNGEE. The CDR3 DNA is TGTGCCAGCAGCGTAGGGGGGGGGCTGGGGAATGAGCAGTTCTTC. This translates into CASSVGGGLGNEQFF. Full variable domain (missing parts from reference TRBV9 and TRBJ2-1): DSGVTQTPKHLITATGQRVTLRCSPRSGDLSVYWYQQSLDQGLQFLIQYYNGEERAKGNILERFSAQQFPDLHSELNLSSLELGDSALYFCASSVGGGLGNEQFFGPGTRLTVL.

The chain couples TRBV6-1 to TRBJ1-2, with 8 bases aligning to TRBD1. This CDR3 region has 14 residues. J lost 3 bases, V lost 7 bases, and 7 bases had no gene match. Germline assignment: CDR1 MNHNS and CDR2 SASEGT. The CDR3 nucleotides read TGTGCCAGCACAACTTACAGGGGGGACTATGGCTACACCTTC. Translating gives CASTTYRGDYGYTF.

The rearrangement links TRBV25-1 to TRBJ2-6; a possible D gene is TRBD2 (5 bases). CDR1 is MGHDK and CDR2 is SYGVNS in the germline V gene. The CDR3 extends over 14 amino acids. V lost 3 bases to trimming and J lost 4 bases, with 7 bases between them. CDR3 DNA: TGTGCCAGCAGTGACACGGGGGGGGCCAACGTCCTGACTTTC. Amino acids: CASSDTGGANVLTF.

The chain employs TRBV10-3 and TRBJ1-1; 7 bases agree with TRBD1. The CDR3 is 15 amino acids. The V gene's germline CDR1 is ENHRY and CDR2 SYGVKD. With V trimmed by 6 bases and J by 2 bases, 9 bases remained unmatched. CDR3 DNA sequence: TGTGCCATCAGGCCACGACAGGGTGAAAACACTGAAGCTTTCTTT. It specifies CAIRPRQGENTEAFF.

The V and J genes are TRBV7-2 and TRBJ1-5; 9 bases are shared with TRBD1. CDR1 is SGHTA, CDR2 FQGNSA, per germline. This CDR3 is built from 15 residues. The ends lost 4 bases at V and 1 base at J; junction bases unmatched: 2. CDR3 nucleotide sequence: TGTGCCAGCAGCTGGGACAGGGCAAGCAATCAGCCCCAGCATTTT. Translation gives CASSWDRASNQPQHF.

The chain uses TRBV4-2 and TRBJ2-2, with D unclear. From germline, CDR1 is LGHNA and CDR2 YNFKEQ. Trimming pared 0 bases from V and 0 bases from J, leaving 8 bases between. The CDR3 runs 16 residues. Here the CDR3 reads CASSQDRSSNTGELFF. CDR3 DNA: TGTGCCAGCAGCCAAGATAGAAGTTCGAACACCGGGGAGCTGTTTTTT.

V gene TRBV5-4 combines with J gene TRBJ2-7, with 8 nucleotides matching TRBD1. The CDR3 sequence is 14 residues long. CDR1 is SGHNT and CDR2 is YYREEE in the germline V gene (reference sequence). The J segment lost 3 bases and the V segment lost 0 bases, leaving 2 bases of the junction unmatched. In nucleotides, the CDR3 is TGTGCCAGCAGCTTGGAACAGGGGGGCTACGAGCAGTACTTC. Its translation is CASSLEQGGYEQYF.

This chain uses TRBV6-5 with TRBJ1-6; 10 bases map to TRBD1. Germline values: CDR1 MNHEY, CDR2 SVGAGI. The CDR3 contains 14 residues. Germline trimming cut 7 bases from V and 7 bases from J; bases unmatched to any gene: 4. In DNA form, the CDR3 reads TGTGCCAGCATTGGGGACAGGGGAAATTCACCCCTCCACTTT. Protein: CASIGDRGNSPLHF.

V and J are TRBV5-1 and TRBJ2-5, with TRBD1 as a possible D gene (6 bases). Germline V gene sequence: CDR1 SGHRS, CDR2 YFSETQ. V was trimmed by 4 bases and J by 2 bases, leaving 9 bases between them. The CDR3 sequence is 13 residues long. The CDR3 protein is CASSTTGQETQYF. The CDR3 DNA reads TGCGCCAGCAGCACTACAGGGCAAGAGACCCAGTACTTC. Drawing the rest from reference TRBV5-1 and TRBJ2-5, the complete variable domain is KAGVTQTPRYLIKTRGQQVTLSCSPISGHRSVSWYQQTPGQGLQFLFEYFSETQRNKGNFPGRFSGRQFSNSRSEMNVSTLELGDSALYLCASSTTGQETQYFGPGTRLLVL.

This chain connects TRBV5-6 to TRBJ1-6; D not certain. CDR1 is SGHDT, CDR2 YYEEEE, per germline. This CDR3 has 17 residues. Trimming shortened V by 3 bases and J by 2 bases, and 15 bases separated the two germline ends. CDR3: CASSSSDTNTYNSPLHF. DNA of the CDR3: TGTGCCAGCAGCTCCTCAGATACCAATACCTATAATTCACCCCTCCACTTT.

This chain joins TRBV30 and TRBJ2-3; 7 nucleotides agree with TRBD1. Germline-derived CDR1 and CDR2 are GTSNPN and SVGIG (reference sequence). With V trimmed by 0 bases and J by 8 bases, 2 bases remained unmatched. This CDR3 is built from 12 residues. CDR3 nucleotide sequence: TGTGCCTGGAGTGTACAGGGGACTACGCAGTATTTT. This codes for CAWSVQGTTQYF.

This chain joins TRBV5-1 and TRBJ1-6, with TRBD1 matching over 7 bases. The V and J ends lost 4 bases and 14 bases, in that order; junction bases with no gene match: 9. The CDR3 contains 13 residues. Germline lookup yields CDR1 SGHRS and CDR2 YFSETQ. CDR3 region: CASSPRDRGTLHF. DNA of the CDR3: TGCGCCAGCAGCCCCCGGGACAGAGGAACCCTCCACTTT.